This entry lists 5 T cell receptor beta chains sequenced from one sample in a study of identical twins. TCRdb used MiXCR to reprocess the 5' RACE reads, holding one entry per CDR3 protein. Of 550,000 to 700,000 distinct CDR3 sequences in the sample, 21% were seen once. Separately, the same data were catalogued under a study of T cells expressing NK-cell markers.

Sequencing was done on a sample of PBMCs. The origin of the receptors is a woman aged 18-35 years in good health.

This clonotype was seen at least ten times. The chain recombines TRBV12-3 or TRBV12-4 with TRBJ2-4, with D maybe TRBD1 (7 bases). This CDR3 spans 17 amino acids. Between the trimmed V and J ends, which lost 6 bases and 8 bases, there was a span of 26 bases. CDR3 in DNA: TGTGCCAGCAGCCCGGTTCTGTCGGGAGCCCAGGGGGACATTCAGTACTTC. This codes for CASSPVLSGAQGDIQYF.

This clonotype was recorded a few times. V is TRBV20-1 and J is TRBJ2-3, with D unresolved. Germline V gene data show CDR1 as DFQATT and CDR2 as SNEGSKA (reference sequence). CDR3 length: 13 amino acids. The V end lost 3 bases, the J end lost 6 bases, and 13 bases lay between the germline ends. CDR3 sequence reads: CSARDGVRDTQYF. The CDR3, as DNA: TGCAGTGCTAGGGACGGAGTTAGGGATACGCAGTATTTT.

The V and J genes are TRBV2 and TRBJ2-5; D perhaps matches TRBD1 (5 bases). This CDR3 has 14 residues. Trimming removed 2 bases from V and 5 bases from J, with 12 bases in between. The germline gives CDR1 SNHLY, CDR2 FYNNEI. The CDR3 coding sequence is TGTGCCAGCAGTGAAAGGACACCACAGGAGACCCAGTACTTC. This encodes CASSERTPQETQYF.

With respect to this clonotype: Here the CDR3 omits its conserved ending phenylalanine or tryptophan, so a read error is the likely source. This chain connects TRBV20-1 to TRBJ1-3, with no clear D. Germline values: CDR1 DFQATT, CDR2 SNEGSKA (reference sequence). This CDR3 is 12 amino acids long. For the CDR3, the DNA is TGCAGGGCGGGAGATTCTGGAAACACCATATATTCT. Translation: CRAGDSGNTIYS.

The chain carries TRBV18 and TRBJ2-5; TRBD1 matches at 7 bases. The CDR3 runs to 13 residues. After removal of 5 bases from V and 5 bases from J, the junction contained 5 bases not matched to a gene. In germline, CDR1 is KGHSH, CDR2 LQKENI. The CDR3 reads CASSSRQGETQYF. The CDR3 nucleotides read TGTGCCAGCTCAAGTCGACAGGGCGAGACCCAGTACTTC.